The source of this T cell receptor beta chain is a study of cytomegalovirus exposure and HLA in healthy donors. Vbeta (60) and Jbeta (13) primers were used in the PCR. Authors' analysis steps: Later, an analysis found around 80 million unique TCR beta chains, and 9.5 million to 12 million of these were shared. This table comes from immunoSEQ multiplex PCR, and its TCRdb copy is limited to in-frame clones, with some not included. Clone size and the V and J calls come from that table; the DNA yielded D and trimming. The sample includes under 200,000 clones, 65% to 85% seen only once; the top ten take 2.5% to 3%. Study results and caveats: It was likely that a cluster of highly shared sequence variants was a sequencing artifact.

As concerns this clone: The antigen is unknown.

In germline, CDR1 is SGHRS, CDR2 YFSETQ. The CDR3 is 15 amino acids. V was clipped by 4 bases and J by 5 bases; unmatched bases: 7. Source material: PBMCs. The origin of this receptor is a woman between 50 and 59 years old in good health and CMV-seropositive. The chain has TRBV5-1 and TRBJ1-4; 8 positions match TRBD1. CDR3 coding DNA: TGCGCCAGCAGCGAGATACAGGGGGTGAATGAAAAACTGTTTTTT. It is translated as CASSEIQGVNEKLFF.